This TCR beta chain was found in a study of T cell changes during pregnancy in multiple sclerosis. V was clipped by 3 bases and J by 9 bases, with 16 bases between them. The CDR3 has 15 amino acids. CDR1 is SGHNT, CDR2 YYREEE, per germline (reference sequence). The table came from immunoSEQ multiplex PCR; TCRdb's copy has only in-frame clones and leaves some out. This sample has under 45,000 clones, with 94% found just once. The sequence was collected from a female donor with multiple sclerosis, enrolled in a pregnancy study. The specimen comprised CD4+ T cells from peripheral blood mononuclear cells, sampled after pregnancy. The rearrangement uses TRBV5-4 and TRBJ1-6; weak D call: TRBD1 (6 bases). The CDR3: CASSSGAQTTSPLHF. In DNA, the CDR3 is TGTGCCAGCAGCTCAGGGGCACAGACGACTTCACCCCTCCACTTT.